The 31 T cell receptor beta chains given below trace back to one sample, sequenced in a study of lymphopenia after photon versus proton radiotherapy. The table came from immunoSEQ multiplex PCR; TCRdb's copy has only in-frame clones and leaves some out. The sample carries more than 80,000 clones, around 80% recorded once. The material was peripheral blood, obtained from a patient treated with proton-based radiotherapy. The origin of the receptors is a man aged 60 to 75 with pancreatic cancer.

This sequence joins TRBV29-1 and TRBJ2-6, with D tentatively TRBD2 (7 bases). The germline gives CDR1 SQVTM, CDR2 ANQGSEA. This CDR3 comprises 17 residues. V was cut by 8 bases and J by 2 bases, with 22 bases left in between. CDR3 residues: CSCGGAGSVAGANVLTF. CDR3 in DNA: TGCAGCTGTGGGGGGGCAGGGTCGGTGGCTGGGGCCAACGTCCTGACTTTC.

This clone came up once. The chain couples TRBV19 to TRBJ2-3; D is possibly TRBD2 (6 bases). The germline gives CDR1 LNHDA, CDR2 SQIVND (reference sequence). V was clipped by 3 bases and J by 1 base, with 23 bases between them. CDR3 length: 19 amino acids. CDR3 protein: CASSMSSAGQPSRTDTQYF. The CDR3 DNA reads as TGTGCCAGTAGTATGAGTTCCGCGGGGCAGCCTTCTCGCACAGATACGCAGTATTTT.

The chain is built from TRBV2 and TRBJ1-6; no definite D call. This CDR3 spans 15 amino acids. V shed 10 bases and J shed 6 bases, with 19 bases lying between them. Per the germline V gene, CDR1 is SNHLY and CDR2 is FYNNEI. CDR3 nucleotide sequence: TGTGCCACACGAGGCCCCGGCGTTGGTAATTCACCCCTCCACTTT. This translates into CATRGPGVGNSPLHF.

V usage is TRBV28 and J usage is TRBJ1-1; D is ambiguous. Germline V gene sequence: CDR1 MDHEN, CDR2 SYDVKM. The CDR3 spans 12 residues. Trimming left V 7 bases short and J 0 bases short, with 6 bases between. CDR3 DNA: TGTGCCAGCAAATCGGTGAACACTGAAGCTTTCTTT. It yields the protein CASKSVNTEAFF.

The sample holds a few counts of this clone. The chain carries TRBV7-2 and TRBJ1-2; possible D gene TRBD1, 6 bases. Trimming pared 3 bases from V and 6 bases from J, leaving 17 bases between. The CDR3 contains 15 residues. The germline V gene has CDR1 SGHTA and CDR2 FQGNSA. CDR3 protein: CASSFERSRGNGYTF. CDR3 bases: TGTGCCAGCAGCTTTGAACGGAGCAGGGGAAATGGCTACACCTTC.

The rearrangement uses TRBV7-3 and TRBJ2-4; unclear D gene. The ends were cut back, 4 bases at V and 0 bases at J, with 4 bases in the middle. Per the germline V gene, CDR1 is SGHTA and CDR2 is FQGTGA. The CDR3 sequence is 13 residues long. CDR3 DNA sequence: TGTGCCAGCAGCTCTGTAGCCAAAAACATTCAGTACTTC. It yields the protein CASSSVAKNIQYF.

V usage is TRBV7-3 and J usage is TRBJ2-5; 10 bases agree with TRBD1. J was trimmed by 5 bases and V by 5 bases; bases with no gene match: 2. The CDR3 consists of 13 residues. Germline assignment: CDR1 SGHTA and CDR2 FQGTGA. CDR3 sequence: CASSADRGETQYF. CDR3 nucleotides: TGTGCCAGCAGCGCGGACAGGGGGGAGACCCAGTACTTC.

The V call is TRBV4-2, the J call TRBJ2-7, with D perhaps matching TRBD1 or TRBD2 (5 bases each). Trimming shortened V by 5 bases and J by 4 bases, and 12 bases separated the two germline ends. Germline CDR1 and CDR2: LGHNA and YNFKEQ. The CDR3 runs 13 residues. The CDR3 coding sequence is TGTGCCAGCAGCAACGCAGGGAGTTACGAGCAGTACTTC. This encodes CASSNAGSYEQYF.

CDR3 DNA: TGTGCCAGCTCACCACTTAATAGCCCGGGAAATGAGCAGTTCTTC. It encodes CASSPLNSPGNEQFF. The rearrangement links TRBV18 to TRBJ2-1; D may be TRBD2 (5 bases). CDR1 KGHSH and CDR2 LQKENI come from the germline V gene. Trimming removed 1 base at V and 7 bases at J, with 14 bases between. The CDR3 is 15 residues long. Supplemented by reference TRBV18 and TRBJ2-1, the full variable domain reads NAGVMQNPRHLVRRRGQEARLRCSPMKGHSHVYWYRQLPEEGLKFMVYLQKENIIDESGMPKERFSAEFPKEGPSILRIQQVVRGDSAAYFCASSPLNSPGNEQFFGPGTRLTVL.

In DNA, the CDR3 is TGTGCCAGCAAAACTCCGGGGGCTAGCACAGATACGCAGTATTTT. Translation gives CASKTPGASTDTQYF. The chain carries TRBV2 and TRBJ2-3, with D perhaps TRBD1 or TRBD2 (6 bases each). The germline CDR1 and CDR2 sequences are SNHLY and FYNNEI. CDR3 length equals 15 residues. V was pared by 7 bases and J by 0 bases, with 14 bases between. The full variable domain, its missing parts supplied by reference TRBV2 and TRBJ2-3, is EPEVTQTPSHQVTQMGQEVILRCVPISNHLYFYWYRQILGQKVEFLVSFYNNEISEKSEIFDDQFSVERPDGSNFTLKIRSTKLEDSAMYFCASKTPGASTDTQYFGPGTRLTVL.

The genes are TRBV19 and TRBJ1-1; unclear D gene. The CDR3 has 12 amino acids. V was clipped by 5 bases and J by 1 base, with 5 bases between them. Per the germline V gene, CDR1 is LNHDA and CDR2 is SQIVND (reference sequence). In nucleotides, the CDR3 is TGTGCCAGTAGTGTCAAGAACACTGAAGCTTTCTTT. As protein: CASSVKNTEAFF. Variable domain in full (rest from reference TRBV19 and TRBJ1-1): DGGITQSPKYLFRKEGQNVTLSCEQNLNHDAMYWYRQDPGQGLRLIYYSQIVNDFQKGDIAEGYSVSREKKESFPLTVTSAQKNPTAFYLCASSVKNTEAFFGQGTRLTVV.

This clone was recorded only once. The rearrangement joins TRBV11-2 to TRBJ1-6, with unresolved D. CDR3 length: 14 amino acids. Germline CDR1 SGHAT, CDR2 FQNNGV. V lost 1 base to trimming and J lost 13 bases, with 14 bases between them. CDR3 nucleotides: TGTGCCAGCAGCTTAGGTGGGATGAGTCTCCCCCTCCACTTT. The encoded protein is CASSLGGMSLPLHF.

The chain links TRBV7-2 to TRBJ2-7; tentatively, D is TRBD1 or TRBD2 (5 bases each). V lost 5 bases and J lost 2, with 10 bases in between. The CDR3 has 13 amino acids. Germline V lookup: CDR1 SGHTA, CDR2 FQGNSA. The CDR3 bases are TGTGCCAGCAGCCGGGACGGTACCTACGAGCAGTACTTC. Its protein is CASSRDGTYEQYF.

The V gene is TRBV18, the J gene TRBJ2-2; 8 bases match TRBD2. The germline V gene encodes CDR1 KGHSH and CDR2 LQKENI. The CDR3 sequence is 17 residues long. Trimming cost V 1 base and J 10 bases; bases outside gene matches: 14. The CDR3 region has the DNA TGTGCCAGCTCACCACAAAGTGTTCGCGGGAGGTTGGTGGAGCTGTTTTTT. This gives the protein CASSPQSVRGRLVELFF.

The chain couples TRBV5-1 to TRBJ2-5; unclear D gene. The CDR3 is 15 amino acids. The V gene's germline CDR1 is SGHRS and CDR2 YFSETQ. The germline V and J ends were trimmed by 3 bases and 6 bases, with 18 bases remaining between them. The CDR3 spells CASSSWQLERKTQYF. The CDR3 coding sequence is TGCGCCAGCAGCTCCTGGCAATTGGAGAGGAAGACCCAGTACTTC.

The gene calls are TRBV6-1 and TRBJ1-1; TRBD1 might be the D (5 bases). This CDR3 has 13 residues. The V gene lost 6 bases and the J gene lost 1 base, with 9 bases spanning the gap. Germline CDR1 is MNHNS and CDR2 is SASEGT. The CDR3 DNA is TGTGCCAGCAGGCAAACAGGGAACACTGAAGCTTTCTTT. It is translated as CASRQTGNTEAFF.

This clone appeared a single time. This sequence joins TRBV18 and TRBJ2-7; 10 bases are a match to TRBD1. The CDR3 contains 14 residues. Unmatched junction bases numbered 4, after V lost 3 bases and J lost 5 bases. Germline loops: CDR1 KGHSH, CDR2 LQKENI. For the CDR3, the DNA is TGTGCCAGCTCACCCCGGGACAGGGGAAACGAGCAGTACTTC. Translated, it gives CASSPRDRGNEQYF.

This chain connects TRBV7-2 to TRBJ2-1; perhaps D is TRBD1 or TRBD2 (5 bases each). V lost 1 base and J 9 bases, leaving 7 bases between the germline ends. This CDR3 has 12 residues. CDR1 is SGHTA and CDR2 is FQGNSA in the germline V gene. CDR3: CASSLGGIEQFF. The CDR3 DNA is TGTGCCAGCAGCTTAGGGGGGATTGAGCAGTTCTTC.

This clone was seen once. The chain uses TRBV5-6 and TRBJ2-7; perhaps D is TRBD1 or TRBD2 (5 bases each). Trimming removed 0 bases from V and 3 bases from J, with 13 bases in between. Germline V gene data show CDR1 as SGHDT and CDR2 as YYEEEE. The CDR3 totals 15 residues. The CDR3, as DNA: TGTGCCAGCAGCTTGGGGTTCGGGGCTGACTACGAGCAGTACTTC. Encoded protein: CASSLGFGADYEQYF. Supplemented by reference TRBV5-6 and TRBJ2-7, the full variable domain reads DAGVTQSPTHLIKTRGQQVTLRCSPKSGHDTVSWYQQALGQGPQFIFQYYEEEERQRGNFPDRFSGHQFPNYSSELNVNALLLGDSALYLCASSLGFGADYEQYFGPGTRLTVT.

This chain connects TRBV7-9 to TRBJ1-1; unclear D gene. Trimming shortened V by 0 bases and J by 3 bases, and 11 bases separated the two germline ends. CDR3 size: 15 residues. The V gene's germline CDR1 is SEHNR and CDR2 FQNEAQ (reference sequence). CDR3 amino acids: CASSLAAWVYTEAFF. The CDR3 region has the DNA TGTGCCAGCAGCTTAGCAGCTTGGGTCTACACTGAAGCTTTCTTT.

The CDR3 spells CASSQVGWGSYNEQFF. In DNA, the CDR3 is TGTGCCAGCAGCCAAGTTGGGTGGGGGTCCTACAATGAGCAGTTCTTC. V is TRBV14 and J is TRBJ2-1; the D gene could be TRBD1 or TRBD2 (5 bases each). V lost 1 base and J lost 1, with 11 bases in between. The CDR3 has 16 residues. Germline V CDR1 and CDR2: SGHDN, FVKESK.

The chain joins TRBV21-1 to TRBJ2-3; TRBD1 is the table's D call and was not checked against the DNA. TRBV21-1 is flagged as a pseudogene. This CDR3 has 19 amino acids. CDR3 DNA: TGTGCCAGCATCCCCCAGGGGGCCCAGGAGGGAGGGCCCCCAGATACGCAGTATTTT. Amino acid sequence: CASIPQGAQEGGPPDTQYF.

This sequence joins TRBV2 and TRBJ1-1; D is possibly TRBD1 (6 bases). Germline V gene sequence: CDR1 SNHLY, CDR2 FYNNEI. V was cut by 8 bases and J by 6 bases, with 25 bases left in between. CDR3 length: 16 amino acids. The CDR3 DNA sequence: TGTGCCAGCTTTCGTAGTCCCTGGACAGCCGGTCCTGAAGCTTTCTTT. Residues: CASFRSPWTAGPEAFF.

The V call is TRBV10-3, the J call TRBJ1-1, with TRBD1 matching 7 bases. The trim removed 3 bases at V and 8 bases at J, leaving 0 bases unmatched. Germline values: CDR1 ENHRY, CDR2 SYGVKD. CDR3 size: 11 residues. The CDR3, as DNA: TGTGCCATCAGTGAACAGGGGGAAGCTTTCTTT. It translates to CAISEQGEAFF.

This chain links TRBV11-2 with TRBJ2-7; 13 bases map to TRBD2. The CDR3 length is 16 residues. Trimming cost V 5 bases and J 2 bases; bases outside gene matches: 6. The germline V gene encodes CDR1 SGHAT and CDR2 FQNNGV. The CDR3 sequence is CASSQATSGGTYEQYF. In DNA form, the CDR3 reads TGTGCCAGCAGCCAAGCGACTAGCGGGGGGACCTACGAGCAGTACTTC.

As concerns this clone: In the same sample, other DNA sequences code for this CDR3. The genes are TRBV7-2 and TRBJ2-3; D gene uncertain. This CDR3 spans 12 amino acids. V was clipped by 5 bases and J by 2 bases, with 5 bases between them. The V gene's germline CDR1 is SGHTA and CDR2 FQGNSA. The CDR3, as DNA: TGTGCCAGCAGCCTCTTCACAGATACGCAGTATTTT. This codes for CASSLFTDTQYF.

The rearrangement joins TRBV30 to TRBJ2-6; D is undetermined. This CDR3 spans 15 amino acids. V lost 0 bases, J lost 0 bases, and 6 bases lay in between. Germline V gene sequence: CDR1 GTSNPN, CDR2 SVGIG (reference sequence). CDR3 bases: TGTGCCTGGAGTGTTGACGACTCTGGGGCCAACGTCCTGACTTTC. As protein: CAWSVDDSGANVLTF. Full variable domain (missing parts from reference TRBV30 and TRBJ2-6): SQTIHQWPATLVQPVGSPLSLECTVEGTSNPNLYWYRQAAGRGLQLLFYSVGIGQISSEVPQNLSASRPQDRQFILSSKKLLLSDSGFYLCAWSVDDSGANVLTFGAGSRLTVL.

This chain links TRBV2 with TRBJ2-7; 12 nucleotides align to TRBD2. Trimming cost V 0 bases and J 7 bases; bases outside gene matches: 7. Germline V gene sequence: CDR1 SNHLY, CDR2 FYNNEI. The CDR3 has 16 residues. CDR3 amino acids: CASSEATSGRSGEQYF. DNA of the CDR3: TGTGCCAGCAGTGAAGCCACTAGCGGGAGGTCCGGGGAGCAGTACTTC.

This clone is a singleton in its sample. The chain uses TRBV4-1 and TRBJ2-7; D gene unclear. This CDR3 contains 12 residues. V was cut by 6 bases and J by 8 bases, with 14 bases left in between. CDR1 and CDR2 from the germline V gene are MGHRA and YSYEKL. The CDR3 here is CASSHPQGKQYF. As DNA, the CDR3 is TGCGCCAGCAGTCACCCCCAAGGGAAGCAGTACTTC.

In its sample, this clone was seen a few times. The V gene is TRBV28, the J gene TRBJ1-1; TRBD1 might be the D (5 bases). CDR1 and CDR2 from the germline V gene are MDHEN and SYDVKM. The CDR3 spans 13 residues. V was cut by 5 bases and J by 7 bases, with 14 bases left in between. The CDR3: CASSRRPGLEAFF. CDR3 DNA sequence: TGTGCCAGCAGTCGACGTCCGGGACTTGAAGCTTTCTTT.

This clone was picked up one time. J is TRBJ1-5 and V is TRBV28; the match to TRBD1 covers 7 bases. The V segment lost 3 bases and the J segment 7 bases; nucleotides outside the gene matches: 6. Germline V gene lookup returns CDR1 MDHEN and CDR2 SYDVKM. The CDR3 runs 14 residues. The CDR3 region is CASSFRQGGQPQHF. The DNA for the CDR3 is TGTGCCAGCAGTTTTAGACAGGGAGGCCAGCCCCAGCATTTT.